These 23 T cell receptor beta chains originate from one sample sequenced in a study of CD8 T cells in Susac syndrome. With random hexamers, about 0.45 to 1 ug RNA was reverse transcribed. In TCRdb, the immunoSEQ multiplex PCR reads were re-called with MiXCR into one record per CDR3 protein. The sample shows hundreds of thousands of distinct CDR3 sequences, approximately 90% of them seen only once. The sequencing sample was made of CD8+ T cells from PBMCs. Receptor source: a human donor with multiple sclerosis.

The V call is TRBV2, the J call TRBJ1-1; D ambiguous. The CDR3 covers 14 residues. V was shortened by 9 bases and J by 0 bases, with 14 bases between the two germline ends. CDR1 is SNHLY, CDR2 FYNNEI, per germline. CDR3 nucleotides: TGTGCCAGTAGACTGGACCTCATGAACACTGAAGCTTTCTTT. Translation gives CASRLDLMNTEAFF.

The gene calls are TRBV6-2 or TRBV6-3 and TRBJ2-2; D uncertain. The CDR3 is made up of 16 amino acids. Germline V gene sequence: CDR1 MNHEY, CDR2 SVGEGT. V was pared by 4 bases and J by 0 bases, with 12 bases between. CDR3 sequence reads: CASSSWAPPNTGELFF. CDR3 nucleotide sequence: TGTGCCAGCAGTTCCTGGGCCCCCCCGAACACCGGGGAGCTGTTTTTT.

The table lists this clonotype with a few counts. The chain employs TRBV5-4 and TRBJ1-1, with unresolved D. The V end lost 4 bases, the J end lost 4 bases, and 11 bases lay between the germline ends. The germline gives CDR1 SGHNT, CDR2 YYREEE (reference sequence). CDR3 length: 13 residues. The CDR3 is CASSAPGFTEAFF. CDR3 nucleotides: TGTGCCAGCAGCGCTCCGGGGTTCACTGAAGCTTTCTTT.

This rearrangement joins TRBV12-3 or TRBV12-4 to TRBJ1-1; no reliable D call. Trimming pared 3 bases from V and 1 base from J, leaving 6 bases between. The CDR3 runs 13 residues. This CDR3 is CASSFSPNTEAFF. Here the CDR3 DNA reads TGTGCCAGCAGTTTTAGCCCGAACACTGAAGCTTTCTTT.

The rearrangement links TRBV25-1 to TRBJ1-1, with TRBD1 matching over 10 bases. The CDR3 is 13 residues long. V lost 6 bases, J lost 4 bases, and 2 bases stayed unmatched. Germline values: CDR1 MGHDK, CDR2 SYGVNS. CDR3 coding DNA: TGTGCCAGCAGGGGACAGGGGATCACTGAAGCTTTCTTT. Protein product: CASRGQGITEAFF.

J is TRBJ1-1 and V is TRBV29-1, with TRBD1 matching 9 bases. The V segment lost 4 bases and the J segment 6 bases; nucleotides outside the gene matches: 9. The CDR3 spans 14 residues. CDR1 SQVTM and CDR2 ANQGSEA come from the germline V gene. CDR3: CSVVDRGGSAEAFF. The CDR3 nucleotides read TGCAGCGTTGTCGACAGGGGGGGTAGCGCTGAAGCTTTCTTT.

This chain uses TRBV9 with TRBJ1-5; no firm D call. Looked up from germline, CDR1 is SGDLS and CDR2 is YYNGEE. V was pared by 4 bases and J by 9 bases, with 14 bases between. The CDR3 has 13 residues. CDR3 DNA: TGTGCCAGCAGCAATCACACAGCTCGGCCCCAGCATTTT. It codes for CASSNHTARPQHF.

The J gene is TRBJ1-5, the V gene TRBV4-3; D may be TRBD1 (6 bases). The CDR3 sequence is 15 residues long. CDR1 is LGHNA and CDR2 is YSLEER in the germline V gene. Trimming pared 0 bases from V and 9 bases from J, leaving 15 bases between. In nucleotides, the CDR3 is TGCGCCAGCAGCCAAGATAAGGGGGGAGGCCGGCCCCAGCATTTT. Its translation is CASSQDKGGGRPQHF.

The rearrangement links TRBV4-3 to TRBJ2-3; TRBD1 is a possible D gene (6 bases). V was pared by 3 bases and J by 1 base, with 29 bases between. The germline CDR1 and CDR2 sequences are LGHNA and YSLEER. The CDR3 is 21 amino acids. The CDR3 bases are TGCGCCAGCAGCCACGAAAACCCGGTGGACTTAGGTGAGGGGGGCACAGATACGCAGTATTTT. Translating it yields CASSHENPVDLGEGGTDTQYF.

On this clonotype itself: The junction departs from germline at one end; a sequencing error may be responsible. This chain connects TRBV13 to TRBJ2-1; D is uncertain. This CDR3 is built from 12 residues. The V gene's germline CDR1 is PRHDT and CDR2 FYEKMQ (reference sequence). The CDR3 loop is CASSIGEDEQFF. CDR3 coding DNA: TGTGCCAGCAGCATAGGAGAGGATGAGCAGTTCTTC.

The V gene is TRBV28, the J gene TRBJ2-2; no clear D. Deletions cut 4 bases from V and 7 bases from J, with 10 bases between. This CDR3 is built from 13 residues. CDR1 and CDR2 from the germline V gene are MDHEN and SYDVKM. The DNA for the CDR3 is TGTGCCAGCAGTTCCAGGTTGGTCGGGGAGCTGTTTTTT. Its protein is CASSSRLVGELFF.

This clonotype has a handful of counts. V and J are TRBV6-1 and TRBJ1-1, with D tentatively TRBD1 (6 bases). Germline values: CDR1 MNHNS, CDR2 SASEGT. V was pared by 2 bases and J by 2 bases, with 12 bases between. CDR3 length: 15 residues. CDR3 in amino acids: CASSEREGDNTEAFF. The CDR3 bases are TGTGCCAGCAGTGAACGGGAGGGGGACAACACTGAAGCTTTCTTT.

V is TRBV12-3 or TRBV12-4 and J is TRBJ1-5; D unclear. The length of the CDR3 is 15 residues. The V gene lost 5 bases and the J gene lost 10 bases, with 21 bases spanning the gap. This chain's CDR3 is CASSQRVPQKVPQHF. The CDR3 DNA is TGTGCCAGCAGTCAACGGGTCCCTCAAAAGGTTCCCCAGCATTTT.

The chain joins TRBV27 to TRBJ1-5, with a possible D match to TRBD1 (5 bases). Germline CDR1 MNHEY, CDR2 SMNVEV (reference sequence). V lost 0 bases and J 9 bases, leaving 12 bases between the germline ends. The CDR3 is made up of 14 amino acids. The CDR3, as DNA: TGTGCCAGCAGTTTATCCGGGACGGGATGGCCCCAGCATTTT. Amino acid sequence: CASSLSGTGWPQHF.

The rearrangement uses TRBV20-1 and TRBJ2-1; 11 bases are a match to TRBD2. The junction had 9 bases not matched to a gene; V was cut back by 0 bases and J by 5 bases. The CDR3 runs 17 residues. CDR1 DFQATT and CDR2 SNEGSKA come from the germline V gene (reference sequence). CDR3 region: CSARDWLAGGPDNEQFF. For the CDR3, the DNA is TGCAGTGCTAGAGATTGGCTAGCGGGAGGACCGGACAATGAGCAGTTCTTC.

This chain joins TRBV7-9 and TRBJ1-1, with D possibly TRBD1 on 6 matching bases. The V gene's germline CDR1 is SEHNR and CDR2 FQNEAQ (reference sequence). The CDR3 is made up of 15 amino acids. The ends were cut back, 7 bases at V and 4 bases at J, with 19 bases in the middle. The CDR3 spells CASKSGYRESTEAFF. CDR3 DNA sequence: TGTGCCAGCAAGAGTGGGTACAGGGAGTCCACTGAAGCTTTCTTT.

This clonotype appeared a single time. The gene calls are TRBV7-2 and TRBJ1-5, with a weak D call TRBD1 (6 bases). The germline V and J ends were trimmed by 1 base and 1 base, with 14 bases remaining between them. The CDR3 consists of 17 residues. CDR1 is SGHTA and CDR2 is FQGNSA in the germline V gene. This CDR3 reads CASSLGPGRGSNQPQHF. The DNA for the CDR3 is TGTGCCAGCAGCTTAGGTCCTGGCAGGGGAAGCAATCAGCCCCAGCATTTT.

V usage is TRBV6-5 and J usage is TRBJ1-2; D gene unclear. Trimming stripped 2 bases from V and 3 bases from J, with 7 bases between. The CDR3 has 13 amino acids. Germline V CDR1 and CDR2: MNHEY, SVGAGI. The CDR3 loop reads CASSYRFDYGYTF. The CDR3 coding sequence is TGTGCCAGCAGTTACCGGTTCGACTATGGCTACACCTTC.

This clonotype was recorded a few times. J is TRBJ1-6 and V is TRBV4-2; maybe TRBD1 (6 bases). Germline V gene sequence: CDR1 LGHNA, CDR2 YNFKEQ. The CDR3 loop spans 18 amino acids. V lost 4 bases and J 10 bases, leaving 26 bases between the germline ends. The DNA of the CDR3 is TGTGCCAGCAGCCCAAACCCATCCACAGGGTTCGGTGCATCACCCCTCCACTTT. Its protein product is CASSPNPSTGFGASPLHF.

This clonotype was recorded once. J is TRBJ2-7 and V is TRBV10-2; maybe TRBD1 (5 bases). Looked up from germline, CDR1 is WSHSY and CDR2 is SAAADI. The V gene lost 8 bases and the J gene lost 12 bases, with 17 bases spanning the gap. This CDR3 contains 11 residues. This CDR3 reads CASPAGDSSYF. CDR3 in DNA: TGCGCCAGCCCTGCAGGTGACAGCTCGTACTTC.

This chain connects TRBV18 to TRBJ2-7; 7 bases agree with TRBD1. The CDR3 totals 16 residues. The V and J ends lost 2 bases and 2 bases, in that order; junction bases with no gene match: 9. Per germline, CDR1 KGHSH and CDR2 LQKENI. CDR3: CASSPEDRQVAYEQYF. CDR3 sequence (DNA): TGTGCCAGCTCACCAGAGGACAGGCAAGTGGCCTACGAGCAGTACTTC.

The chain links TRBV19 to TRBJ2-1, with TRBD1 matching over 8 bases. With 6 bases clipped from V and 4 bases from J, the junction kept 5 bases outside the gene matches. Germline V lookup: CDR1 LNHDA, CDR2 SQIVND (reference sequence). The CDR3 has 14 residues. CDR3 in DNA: TGTGCCAGTAGCAGGGGGCCCTATTACAATGAGCAGTTCTTC. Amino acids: CASSRGPYYNEQFF.

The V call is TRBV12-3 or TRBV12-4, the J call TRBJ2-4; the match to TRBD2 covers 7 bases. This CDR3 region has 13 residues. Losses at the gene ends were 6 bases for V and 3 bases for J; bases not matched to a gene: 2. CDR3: CASRGGDKNIQYF. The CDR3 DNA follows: TGTGCCAGCAGGGGAGGGGACAAAAACATTCAGTACTTC.